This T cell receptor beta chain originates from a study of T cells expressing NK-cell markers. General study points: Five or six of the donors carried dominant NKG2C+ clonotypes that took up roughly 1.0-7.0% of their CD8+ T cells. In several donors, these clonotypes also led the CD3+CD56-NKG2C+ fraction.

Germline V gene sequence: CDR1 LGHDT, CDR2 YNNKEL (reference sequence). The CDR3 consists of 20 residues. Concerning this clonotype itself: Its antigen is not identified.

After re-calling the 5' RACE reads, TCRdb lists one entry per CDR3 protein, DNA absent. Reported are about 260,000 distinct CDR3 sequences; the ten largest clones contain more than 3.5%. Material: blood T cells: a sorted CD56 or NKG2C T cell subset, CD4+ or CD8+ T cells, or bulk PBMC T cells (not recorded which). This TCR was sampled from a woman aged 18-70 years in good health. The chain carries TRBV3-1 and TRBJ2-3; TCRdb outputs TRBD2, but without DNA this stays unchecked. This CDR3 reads CASSQGVIAAGGGDTDTQYF.